This T cell receptor (beta chain) was recorded in a study of identical twins' blood T cells. General study points: Twins shared about as many clonotypes as their cloneset sizes predicted.

Per the study methods: Each library had roughly 2.2 to 4 million CDR3 reads and about 90,000 to nearly 550,000 clonotypes. TCRdb fed the 5' RACE reads into MiXCR, producing one record per CDR3 protein. These V and J calls rely on TCRdb rather than the paper's analysis. The profile shows fewer than 450,000 distinct CDR3 sequences, roughly 27% of them singletons. Of note for this clonotype: Its antigen remains unidentified.

The V end lost 1 base, the J end lost 4 bases, and 10 bases lay between the germline ends. Germline V lookup: CDR1 SGHTA, CDR2 FQGNSA. This CDR3 is built from 14 residues. Reared together, all three twin pairs probably met the same infectious agents and vaccines. This receptor was identified in a woman aged 18-55 years in good health. The sample consisted of PBMCs. The rearrangement uses TRBV7-2 and TRBJ1-1, with D maybe TRBD1 (5 bases). The CDR3 bases are TGTGCCAGCAGCTTAGAGCGACAGATCACTGAAGCTTTCTTT. Protein sequence: CASSLERQITEAFF.